The sequence of this T cell receptor (beta chain) was determined in a study of cytomegalovirus exposure and HLA in healthy donors. Study results and caveats: Overall, approximately 150 TCR beta chains were annotated as cytomegalovirus-associated. A few CMV-associated chains were confirmed in vitro to be specific for CMV antigens. Later analysis placed DRB1 highest and HLA-C lowest in TCR association rates, which differed by HLA locus.

The CDR3 runs 16 residues. CDR1 and CDR2 from the germline V gene are MGHRA and YSYEKL. Trimming removed 3 bases at V and 5 bases at J, with 16 bases between. In this sample, this clone turned up a few times. As yet, its antigen is unknown. Unrecorded immune exposures were likely, despite nominal health at sampling. PCR used 60 Vbeta primers and 13 Jbeta primers. Libraries were prepared by immunoSEQ multiplex PCR; TCRdb keeps only in-frame clonotypes and omits some of them. The sample has 90,000 to 110,000 clones, about 80% seen once. The receptor was isolated from a man aged 35-49 years in good health and CMV-seropositive. The sequenced sample consisted of PBMCs. The chain is built from TRBV4-1 and TRBJ1-4, with D possibly being TRBD1 (5 bases). The CDR3 DNA is TGCGCCAGCAGCCAGACGAGGGAGGGGCTGAATGAAAAACTGTTTTTT. Protein: CASSQTREGLNEKLFF.